Presented here are 24 T cell receptor beta chains from one specimen sequenced in a study of shared clonotypes between healthy human individuals. Repertoires were generated with immunoSEQ multiplex PCR, while TCRdb's copy carries only in-frame clones and drops some. Of 2 million to 2.5 million clones in the sample, approximately 94% were seen once. Sequencing was performed on naive CD4+ T cells sorted from blood. Subset given: CD45RA+ positively selected. The receptors shown here come from a man younger than 35 in good health.

This chain uses TRBV6-1 with TRBJ2-1; TRBD2 matches at 7 bases. The V gene end was trimmed by 7 bases and the J gene end by 10 bases; junction bases not matched to a gene: 13. The CDR3 has 14 residues. Germline CDR1 and CDR2: MNHNS and SASEGT. The CDR3 protein is CASTTGGSAREQFF. In DNA, the CDR3 is TGTGCCAGCACGACCGGCGGGAGCGCAAGGGAGCAGTTCTTC.

The genes are TRBV28 and TRBJ2-3, with a tentative D call TRBD1 (6 bases). The CDR3 loop spans 15 amino acids. Per germline, CDR1 MDHEN and CDR2 SYDVKM. V was clipped by 4 bases and J by 0 bases, with 11 bases between them. The CDR3 loop is CASSSPGVSTDTQYF. The CDR3 DNA follows: TGTGCCAGCAGTTCCCCAGGGGTGAGCACAGATACGCAGTATTTT.

The V and J genes are TRBV28 and TRBJ1-1; 9 nucleotides align to TRBD1. CDR3 length: 17 amino acids. The trim removed 2 bases at V and 4 bases at J, leaving 11 bases unmatched. Germline V gene data show CDR1 as MDHEN and CDR2 as SYDVKM. CDR3 region: CASSLLGTGKGSTEAFF. CDR3 sequence (DNA): TGTGCCAGCAGTTTACTCGGGACAGGGAAAGGTAGCACTGAAGCTTTCTTT.

The gene calls are TRBV10-3 and TRBJ1-5, with D perhaps matching TRBD1 (5 bases). V was trimmed by 6 bases and J by 3 bases, leaving 15 bases between them. The CDR3 consists of 15 residues. Germline CDR1 and CDR2: ENHRY and SYGVKD. The CDR3 reads CAISEGPDLNQPQHF. The CDR3 DNA follows: TGTGCCATCAGCGAGGGACCGGACCTCAATCAGCCCCAGCATTTT.

The CDR3: CASSLSTSGGAHTDTQYF. In DNA form, the CDR3 reads TGTGCCAGCAGCTTAAGCACTAGCGGGGGGGCTCACACAGATACGCAGTATTTT. J is TRBJ2-3 and V is TRBV7-9; 13 positions match TRBD2. The J segment lost 2 bases and the V segment lost 2 bases, leaving 7 bases of the junction unmatched. Germline CDR1 and CDR2: SEHNR and FQNEAQ (reference sequence). This CDR3 is built from 18 residues.

The chain couples TRBV4-1 to TRBJ2-3; D gene uncertain. CDR3 size: 17 residues. Germline CDR1 MGHRA, CDR2 YSYEKL. V lost 0 bases, J lost 0 bases, and 13 bases lay in between. DNA for the CDR3: TGCGCCAGCAGCCAAGAGACAACGAGAACTAGCACAGATACGCAGTATTTT. Translated: CASSQETTRTSTDTQYF.

The chain joins TRBV5-1 to TRBJ2-2; 10 positions agree with TRBD1. Trimming removed 4 bases from V and 5 bases from J; junction bases left unmatched: 5. Germline CDR1 is SGHRS and CDR2 is YFSETQ. This CDR3 comprises 15 residues. The CDR3 spells CASSPRTGGTGELFF. The CDR3 region has the DNA TGCGCCAGCAGCCCCCGGACAGGGGGGACCGGGGAGCTGTTTTTT.

This chain connects TRBV5-1 to TRBJ2-7; D possibly corresponds to TRBD1 (5 bases). Trimming removed 4 bases from V and 3 bases from J, with 14 bases in between. CDR1 and CDR2 (germline): SGHRS, YFSETQ. CDR3 length: 14 residues. In DNA form, the CDR3 reads TGCGCCAGCAGCCTCACGACAGATAACTACGAGCAGTACTTC. It is translated as CASSLTTDNYEQYF. The entire variable domain, with the rest obtained from reference TRBV5-1 and TRBJ2-7, is as follows: KAGVTQTPRYLIKTRGQQVTLSCSPISGHRSVSWYQQTPGQGLQFLFEYFSETQRNKGNFPGRFSGRQFSNSRSEMNVSTLELGDSALYLCASSLTTDNYEQYFGPGTRLTVT.

This chain uses TRBV4-2 with TRBJ1-1; 7 positions match TRBD1. In germline, CDR1 is LGHNA, CDR2 YNFKEQ. This CDR3 spans 15 amino acids. The ends lost 2 bases at V and 2 bases at J; junction bases unmatched: 5. CDR3 DNA: TGTGCCAGCAGCCAACCAGGACAGGACAACACTGAAGCTTTCTTT. Its translation is CASSQPGQDNTEAFF.

V gene TRBV6-6 combines with J gene TRBJ1-5; perhaps TRBD1 as D (6 bases). Germline V gene sequence: CDR1 MNHNY, CDR2 SVGAGI (reference sequence). V lost 6 bases to trimming and J lost 6 bases, with 18 bases between them. This CDR3 has 15 amino acids. CDR3 sequence: CASSPGQPVGQPQHF. In DNA, the CDR3 is TGTGCCAGCAGCCCAGGACAGCCGGTAGGTCAGCCCCAGCATTTT.

This sequence joins TRBV6-5 and TRBJ1-1; 10 bases agree with TRBD1. Losses at the gene ends were 9 bases for V and 1 base for J; bases not matched to a gene: 8. This CDR3 contains 15 residues. Germline values: CDR1 MNHEY, CDR2 SVGAGI. CDR3 loop: CASSTGGRGNTEAFF. The CDR3 DNA sequence: TGTGCCAGTTCGACAGGGGGCAGAGGGAACACTGAAGCTTTCTTT.

The rearrangement joins TRBV28 to TRBJ1-5; TRBD1 is a possible D gene (7 bases). The end of the DNA fits TRBJ2-3 better, so the J call may be wrong. Germline assignment: CDR1 MDHEN and CDR2 SYDVKM. The CDR3 consists of 15 residues. The CDR3 nucleotides are TGTGCCAGCAGTTCGACAGGGACTTTCAATCAGCCCCAGTATTTT. Protein: CASSSTGTFNQPQYF.

The rearrangement links TRBV2 to TRBJ2-1, with D possibly matching TRBD2 (6 bases). V lost 0 bases to trimming and J lost 4 bases, with 10 bases between them. From germline, CDR1 is SNHLY and CDR2 FYNNEI. The CDR3 has 15 residues. CDR3 nucleotide sequence: TGTGCCAGCAGTGAAGCTGCGGGACCGTACAATGAGCAGTTCTTC. It codes for CASSEAAGPYNEQFF.

As to this clone: A read error is likely, as this CDR3 ends without the conserved phenylalanine or tryptophan. The DNA is left out, because the CDR3 cannot be placed on it with certainty; the CDR3 is given as TCRdb lists it. This chain's CDR3 is CASSTPGTVLI. The rearrangement joins TRBV28 to TRBJ2-7; the table gives TRBD1 as D, unverified against the DNA. Germline values: CDR1 MDHEN, CDR2 SYDVKM. The CDR3 extends over 11 residues, inclusive of both ends.

The chain combines TRBV21-1 with TRBJ2-6. TRBV21-1 is marked as a pseudogene. CDR3 length equals 12 residues. DNA for the CDR3: TGTGCCAGAGGGCCTGGGGCCAACGTCCTGACTTTC. Protein product: CARGPGANVLTF.

The genes are TRBV29-1 and TRBJ2-5; D unclear. Trimming stripped 4 bases from V and 5 bases from J, with 8 bases between. Germline lookup yields CDR1 SQVTM and CDR2 ANQGSEA. The CDR3 is made up of 11 amino acids. In DNA form, the CDR3 reads TGCAGCGTTGCTAAGGGTGAGACCCAGTACTTC. Amino acids: CSVAKGETQYF. The variable domain in full, with the rest retrieved from reference TRBV29-1 and TRBJ2-5, is SAVISQKPSRDICQRGTSLTIQCQVDSQVTMMFWYRQQPGQSLTLIATANQGSEATYESGFVIDKFPISRPNLTFSTLTVSNMSPEDSSIYLCSVAKGETQYFGPGTRLLVL.

This clone has a single count. The gene calls are TRBV9 and TRBJ2-1; perhaps TRBD1 as D (6 bases). The CDR3 spans 18 residues. V dropped 4 bases and J dropped 2 bases, with 22 bases sitting between them. Germline V gene lookup returns CDR1 SGDLS and CDR2 YYNGEE. The CDR3 coding sequence is TGTGCCAGCAGCTACCGGGACACCTTGGGGAGAGCCTACAATGAGCAGTTCTTC. Amino acids: CASSYRDTLGRAYNEQFF.

The V and J genes are TRBV6-1 and TRBJ2-1; D unclear. The germline V gene has CDR1 MNHNS and CDR2 SASEGT. This CDR3 is built from 14 residues. The ends were cut back, 4 bases at V and 0 bases at J, with 7 bases in the middle. The CDR3 DNA reads as TGTGCCAGCAGTGCGTCTTTCTCCTACAATGAGCAGTTCTTC. Its translation is CASSASFSYNEQFF.

The rearrangement uses TRBV28 and TRBJ2-1, with D perhaps matching TRBD2 (6 bases). Trimming removed 5 bases at V and 12 bases at J, with 17 bases between. The CDR3 runs 13 residues. Germline V gene lookup returns CDR1 MDHEN and CDR2 SYDVKM. CDR3 sequence: CASSPRQMGGQFF. CDR3 bases: TGTGCCAGCAGTCCGAGACAGATGGGGGGGCAGTTCTTC.

The chain is built from TRBV6-1 and TRBJ1-1; D is perhaps TRBD1 (6 bases). CDR3 length equals 18 residues. CDR1 MNHNS and CDR2 SASEGT come from the germline V gene. V was trimmed by 1 base and J by 2 bases, leaving 20 bases between them. The CDR3 bases are TGTGCCAGCAGTGAAGTTCTCAGAGGACAGAGGTTTAACACTGAAGCTTTCTTT. Protein sequence: CASSEVLRGQRFNTEAFF.

The chain recombines TRBV7-2 with TRBJ1-1; TRBD1 might be the D (5 bases). Trimming pared 6 bases from V and 1 base from J, leaving 12 bases between. In germline, CDR1 is SGHTA, CDR2 FQGNSA. The CDR3 runs 14 residues. CDR3 in DNA: TGTGCCAGCAGGCGAGGCAGGGAGAACACTGAAGCTTTCTTT. It specifies CASRRGRENTEAFF.

The chain recombines TRBV4-2 with TRBJ2-7, with TRBD2 matching 8 bases. This CDR3 has 15 amino acids. Germline CDR1 and CDR2: LGHNA and YNFKEQ. V shed 1 base and J 0 bases; nucleotides not matched to a gene: 2. The CDR3 DNA reads as TGTGCCAGCAGCCAAGGGGGACTAGTCTCCTACGAGCAGTACTTC. This gives the protein CASSQGGLVSYEQYF.

V and J are TRBV27 and TRBJ1-1, with TRBD1 matching over 9 bases. With V trimmed by 5 bases and J by 5 bases, 6 bases remained unmatched. The germline CDR1 and CDR2 sequences are MNHEY and SMNVEV (reference sequence). The CDR3 has 14 amino acids. Here the CDR3 DNA reads TGTGCCAGCAGTGCCGGACAGGGGCAGACTGAAGCTTTCTTT. It encodes CASSAGQGQTEAFF.

CDR3 sequence reads: CASSIIGQMNTEAFF. The CDR3 DNA reads as TGTGCCAGTAGTATCATCGGACAGATGAACACTGAAGCTTTCTTT. The J gene is TRBJ1-1, the V gene TRBV19; D perhaps matches TRBD1 (6 bases). V was cut by 3 bases and J by 0 bases, with 11 bases left in between. Germline CDR1 reads LNHDA; CDR2 reads SQIVND (reference sequence). This CDR3 is built from 15 residues.